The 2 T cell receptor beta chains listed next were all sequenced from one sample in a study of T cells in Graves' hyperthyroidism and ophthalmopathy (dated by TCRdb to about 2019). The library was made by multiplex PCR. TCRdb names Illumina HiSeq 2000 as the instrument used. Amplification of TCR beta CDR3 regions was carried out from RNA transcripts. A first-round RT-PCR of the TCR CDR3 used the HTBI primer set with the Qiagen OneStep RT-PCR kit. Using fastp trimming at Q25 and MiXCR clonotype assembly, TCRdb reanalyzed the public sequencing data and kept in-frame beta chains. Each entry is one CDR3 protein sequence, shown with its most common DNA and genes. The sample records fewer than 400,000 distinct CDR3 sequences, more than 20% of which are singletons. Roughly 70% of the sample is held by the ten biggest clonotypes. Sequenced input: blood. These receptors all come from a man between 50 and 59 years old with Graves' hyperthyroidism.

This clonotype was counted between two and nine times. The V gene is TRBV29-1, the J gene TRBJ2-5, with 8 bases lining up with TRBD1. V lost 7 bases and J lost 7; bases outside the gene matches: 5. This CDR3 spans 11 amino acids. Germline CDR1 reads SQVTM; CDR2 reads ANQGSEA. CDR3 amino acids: CSGGTGGTQYF. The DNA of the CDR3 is TGCAGCGGTGGGACAGGAGGGACCCAGTACTTC.

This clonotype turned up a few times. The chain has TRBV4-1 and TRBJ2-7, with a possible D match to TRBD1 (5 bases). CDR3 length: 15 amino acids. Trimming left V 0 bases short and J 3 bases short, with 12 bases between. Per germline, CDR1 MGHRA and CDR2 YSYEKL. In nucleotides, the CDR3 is TGCGCCAGCAGCCAAGAGGATTCAGGGAACTACGAGCAGTACTTC. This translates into CASSQEDSGNYEQYF.